What follows are 25 T cell receptor beta chains derived from one specimen sequenced in a study of T cells in Graves' hyperthyroidism and ophthalmopathy. Amplified regions were TCR beta CDR3 sequences from RNA transcripts. HTBI primers were employed in a first-round RT-PCR of the TCR CDR3. MiXCR was run by TCRdb on the multiplex PCR reads, yielding one entry per CDR3 protein. Among some 50,000 distinct CDR3 sequences listed, approximately 48% were seen once. The sequenced sample consisted of blood. The receptors derive from a woman in her 50s with Graves' ophthalmopathy.

For this clonotype: The conserved phenylalanine or tryptophan is not found at the CDR3 terminus, so this likely reflects a read error. The chain employs TRBV2 and TRBJ2-5; the D gene is possibly TRBD1 (6 bases). Per the germline V gene, CDR1 is SNHLY and CDR2 is FYNNEI. This CDR3 spans 16 amino acids. CDR3 DNA sequence: TGTGCAAGCAGCCAAGAGACAGGAAAAGAACAAGAGACCCAGTACTGC. It yields the protein CASSQETGKEQETQYC.

The CDR3 DNA reads as TGTGCCAGCAGCCAAGATTTGAGGTCCTACGAGCAGTACTTC. Protein sequence: CASSQDLRSYEQYF. The chain employs TRBV4-2 and TRBJ2-7; D gene ambiguous. In germline, CDR1 is LGHNA, CDR2 YNFKEQ. Trimming left V 0 bases short and J 1 base short, with 7 bases between. The CDR3 has 14 residues.

This clonotype showed up many times. The chain carries TRBV4-1 and TRBJ2-3; either TRBD1 or TRBD2 may fit D (6 bases each). In germline, CDR1 is MGHRA, CDR2 YSYEKL. The CDR3 is made up of 14 amino acids. Trimming left V 10 bases short and J 4 bases short, with 18 bases between. CDR3 amino acids: CATTLGGNSDTQYF. The CDR3 nucleotides read TGCGCCACCACGCTCGGGGGCAACTCAGATACGCAGTATTTT.

This sequence joins TRBV2 and TRBJ1-6, with D perhaps matching TRBD1 (5 bases). Germline V gives CDR1 SNHLY, CDR2 FYNNEI. Trimming pared 7 bases from V and 2 bases from J, leaving 9 bases between. This CDR3 has 14 amino acids. CDR3 residues: CASIRDPYNSPLHF. The CDR3, as DNA: TGTGCCAGCATAAGGGACCCCTATAATTCACCCCTCCACTTT. Complete variable domain (other parts from reference TRBV2 and TRBJ1-6): EPEVTQTPSHQVTQMGQEVILRCVPISNHLYFYWYRQILGQKVEFLVSFYNNEISEKSEIFDDQFSVERPDGSNFTLKIRSTKLEDSAMYFCASIRDPYNSPLHFGNGTRLTVT.

In its sample, this clonotype is medium-sized. The chain carries TRBV10-3 and TRBJ2-7; TRBD1 might be the D (6 bases). CDR3 length: 13 amino acids. The ends were cut back, 8 bases at V and 4 bases at J, with 15 bases in the middle. The germline gives CDR1 ENHRY, CDR2 SYGVKD. The CDR3 DNA follows: TGTGCCATCGGGGGCCATTCCGGTTACGAGCAGTACTTC. Protein: CAIGGHSGYEQYF.

This clonotype was counted at least ten times. The V gene is TRBV19, the J gene TRBJ1-6, with 8 bases matching TRBD1. Germline CDR1 reads LNHDA; CDR2 reads SQIVND (reference sequence). J gave up 0 bases and V 6 bases, and 4 bases lay outside the gene matches. The CDR3 spans 16 residues. In DNA form, the CDR3 reads TGTGCCAGTAGGGCAGGGGGCCTCTCCTATAATTCACCCCTCCACTTT. Its translation is CASRAGGLSYNSPLHF.

The chain links TRBV6-5 to TRBJ2-6; 7 positions match TRBD1. Germline V CDR1 and CDR2: MNHEY, SVGAGI. This CDR3 has 15 residues. Germline trimming cut 6 bases from V and 2 bases from J; bases unmatched to any gene: 4. The CDR3 here is CASRSQGAGANVLTF. CDR3 sequence (DNA): TGTGCCAGCAGATCCCAGGGGGCTGGGGCCAACGTCCTGACTTTC.

This clonotype was seen many times. V gene TRBV24-1 combines with J gene TRBJ2-3, with D unclear. V lost 1 base and J lost 4, with 11 bases in between. Per the germline V gene, CDR1 is KGHDR and CDR2 is SFDVKD. This CDR3 contains 15 residues. The CDR3 loop is CATSDFGVGADTQYF. The CDR3 nucleotides are TGTGCCACCAGTGATTTTGGGGTTGGGGCAGATACGCAGTATTTT.

V and J are TRBV11-1 and TRBJ2-3; no definite D call. V dropped 1 base and J dropped 0 bases, with 5 bases sitting between them. Germline V lookup: CDR1 SGHAT, CDR2 FQDESV (reference sequence). CDR3 length equals 14 residues. The CDR3 nucleotides read TGTGCCAGCAGCTTAGGACCTAGCACAGATACGCAGTATTTT. This translates into CASSLGPSTDTQYF.

This rearrangement joins TRBV7-9 to TRBJ1-5, with 7 bases that match TRBD1. Trimming took 4 bases from V and 8 from J; bases not matched to a gene: 11. Germline V gene lookup returns CDR1 SEHNR and CDR2 FQNEAQ (reference sequence). This CDR3 region has 15 residues. The CDR3 spells CASSSAKTGNEPQHF. CDR3 coding DNA: TGTGCCAGCAGCTCAGCCAAGACAGGGAATGAGCCCCAGCATTTT.

V gene TRBV5-1 combines with J gene TRBJ2-5, with D unclear. The CDR3 extends over 15 amino acids. V lost 0 bases and J 0 bases, leaving 9 bases between the germline ends. Germline V lookup: CDR1 SGHRS, CDR2 YFSETQ. The CDR3 DNA reads as TGCGCCAGCAGCTTGGGGAATGCGTACCAAGAGACCCAGTACTTC. It translates to CASSLGNAYQETQYF.

The chain joins TRBV12-3 or TRBV12-4 to TRBJ2-6; D is undetermined. The CDR3 is made up of 14 amino acids. V lost 0 bases, J lost 4 bases, and 4 bases lay in between. For the CDR3, the DNA is TGTGCCAGCAGTTTAGCGGGAGGGGCCAACGTCCTGACTTTC. Translating gives CASSLAGGANVLTF.

CDR3 loop: CASRLTSGRAPEQFF. Written as DNA, the CDR3 is TGTGCCAGCAGGTTGACTAGCGGGAGGGCCCCTGAGCAGTTCTTC. The chain links TRBV2 to TRBJ2-1; 14 nucleotides agree with TRBD2. The CDR3 length is 15 residues. J lost 9 bases, V lost 6 bases, and 7 bases had no gene match. Germline V gene data show CDR1 as SNHLY and CDR2 as FYNNEI.

This clonotype appeared many times. The CDR3 nucleotides are TGTGCCAGCAGCCAACTAGCGCCAAACACCGGGGAGCTGTTTTTT. Its protein is CASSQLAPNTGELFF. The chain joins TRBV6-6 to TRBJ2-2, with 7 bases matching TRBD2. This CDR3 has 15 residues. Looked up from germline, CDR1 is MNHNY and CDR2 is SVGAGI (reference sequence). V lost 6 bases, J lost 2 bases, and 6 bases stayed unmatched.

The V and J genes are TRBV3-1 and TRBJ1-1, with D possibly TRBD1 on 5 matching bases. V was pared by 3 bases and J by 7 bases, with 15 bases between. This CDR3 has 14 amino acids. Germline V lookup: CDR1 LGHDT, CDR2 YNNKEL (reference sequence). The CDR3 DNA reads TGTGCCAGCAGCCACTGGGGACCAACTGGTGAAGCTTTCTTT. Translating it yields CASSHWGPTGEAFF.

This clonotype is medium-sized in the sample. The chain has TRBV29-1 and TRBJ2-7, with TRBD1 matching over 7 bases. With V trimmed by 6 bases and J by 0 bases, 8 bases remained unmatched. CDR1 and CDR2 from the germline V gene are SQVTM and ANQGSEA. CDR3 length: 14 amino acids. CDR3 coding DNA: TGCAGCGTCGCTGACAGGGCCTTCTCCTACGAGCAGTACTTC. It is translated as CSVADRAFSYEQYF.

This clonotype was counted at least ten times. This chain uses TRBV4-3 with TRBJ1-5, with TRBD1 as a possible D gene (6 bases). V lost 0 bases, J lost 6 bases, and 15 bases lay in between. This CDR3 contains 16 residues. CDR1 is LGHNA and CDR2 is YSLEER in the germline V gene. The CDR3 nucleotides are TGCGCCAGCAGCCAAGAAGCAGCGGGGGCAGGTCAGCCCCAGCATTTT. Encoded protein: CASSQEAAGAGQPQHF.

By sample share, this clonotype is medium-sized. V usage is TRBV19 and J usage is TRBJ2-7; 8 bases are shared with TRBD2. The V and J ends lost 9 bases and 2 bases, in that order; junction bases with no gene match: 12. The germline gives CDR1 LNHDA, CDR2 SQIVND (reference sequence). The CDR3 has 15 residues. The CDR3 region has the DNA TGTGCCAGCAAAGAAGCTAGCGGGCGCCCCTACGAGCAGTACTTC. The encoded protein is CASKEASGRPYEQYF. Complete variable domain (other parts from reference TRBV19 and TRBJ2-7): DGGITQSPKYLFRKEGQNVTLSCEQNLNHDAMYWYRQDPGQGLRLIYYSQIVNDFQKGDIAEGYSVSREKKESFPLTVTSAQKNPTAFYLCASKEASGRPYEQYFGPGTRLTVT.

This chain links TRBV20-1 with TRBJ2-2; D is unresolved. The CDR3 spans 14 residues. Trimming pared 6 bases from V and 2 bases from J, leaving 13 bases between. CDR1 and CDR2 (germline): DFQATT, SNEGSKA (reference sequence). The CDR3 DNA reads as TGCAGTGCACTGGCCTCTGGAAACACCGGGGAGCTGTTTTTT. Translation: CSALASGNTGELFF.

A note on this clonotype: Lacking the conserved final phenylalanine or tryptophan, this CDR3 likely reflects a read error. This chain uses TRBV3-1 with TRBJ1-6; D is ambiguous. Looked up from germline, CDR1 is LGHDT and CDR2 is YNNKEL (reference sequence). The CDR3 has 14 amino acids. CDR3 DNA: TGTGCCAGCAGTCAAGACGGGAATAATTCACCCCTCCACTTG. It is translated as CASSQDGNNSPLHL.

This clonotype appeared many times. The CDR3 reads CASRDLAVEQFF. The DNA of the CDR3 is TGTGCCAGCAGAGATCTAGCGGTTGAGCAGTTCTTC. This chain uses TRBV2 with TRBJ2-1; 7 positions match TRBD2. J gave up 9 bases and V 6 bases, and 5 bases lay outside the gene matches. Germline V gene sequence: CDR1 SNHLY, CDR2 FYNNEI. The CDR3 totals 12 residues.

The genes are TRBV5-6 and TRBJ2-1; 9 bases match TRBD1. Germline trimming cut 5 bases from V and 7 bases from J; bases unmatched to any gene: 10. The CDR3 totals 15 residues. Germline V gene lookup returns CDR1 SGHDT and CDR2 YYEEEE. The CDR3: CASRPGTGLGNEQFF. CDR3 DNA sequence: TGTGCCAGCAGGCCCGGGACAGGGCTGGGGAATGAGCAGTTCTTC.

The genes are TRBV19 and TRBJ1-1; D possibly corresponds to TRBD1 (6 bases). The CDR3 is 15 amino acids. V lost 7 bases, J lost 0 bases, and 15 bases lay in between. From germline, CDR1 is LNHDA and CDR2 SQIVND (reference sequence). The CDR3 region is CASTKGGTLNTEAFF. The CDR3 nucleotides read TGTGCCAGTACCAAAGGGGGGACCTTGAACACTGAAGCTTTCTTT.

This chain links TRBV7-9 with TRBJ2-3; 7 bases align to TRBD2. V was clipped by 5 bases and J by 6 bases; unmatched bases: 14. CDR1 and CDR2 from the germline V gene are SEHNR and FQNEAQ (reference sequence). This CDR3 is built from 16 residues. The CDR3 region is CASSPKTSWSGDTQYF. The CDR3 DNA sequence: TGTGCCAGCAGCCCCAAGACTAGCTGGTCGGGGGATACGCAGTATTTT.

Concerning this clonotype: One end of the junction fails to match germline, which may point to a read error. J is TRBJ2-7 and V is TRBV5-1; D is undetermined. CDR3 length equals 13 residues. Per germline, CDR1 SGHRS and CDR2 YFSETQ. CDR3 amino acids: CANSPPRAYEQYF. CDR3 DNA sequence: TGCGCCAACAGCCCTCCTAGAGCCTACGAGCAGTACTTC.